This paragraph reports one TCR beta chain. What it recognizes is unknown. The data belong to a study of response to subunit inactivated influenza vaccine. Study-level results: Authors suggested each seasonal flu vaccination may recruit only limited numbers of new T cells.

Each CDR3 protein is one row after TCRdb ran MiXCR on the RT-PCR reads. The sample carries about 500,000 distinct CDR3 sequences, approximately 15% recorded once. The CDR3 is made up of 13 amino acids. Germline loops: CDR1 MGHDK, CDR2 SYGVNS. V gave up 6 bases and J gave up 5 bases, with 10 bases separating them. The V gene is TRBV25-1, the J gene TRBJ1-4; D not certain. The sequences come from CD4+ T cells sorted from PBMCs, collected around 2 years after vaccination. This receptor was taken from a man between 50 and 69 years old who received an inactivated influenza vaccine. DNA for the CDR3: TGTGCCAGCAGGCGGCAGGAGAATGAAAAACTGTTTTTT. This gives the protein CASRRQENEKLFF.